This T cell receptor beta chain was identified during a study of read filtering for tumor transcriptome and immune sequencing. Study context: By R-ISS, stages I, II and III held about 8, 15 and 7 patients.

This CDR3 has 12 amino acids. The germline gives CDR1 SGHTA, CDR2 FQGNSA. V was trimmed by 5 bases and J by 7 bases, leaving 8 bases between them. Every patient had bone marrow sampled while the disease was active. The library was built from roughly 400 ng RNA with molecular barcoded adaptors for alpha/delta and beta/gamma chains. One entry per CDR3 protein, called by TCRdb with MiXCR from the reads. The sample lists about 46,000 distinct CDR3 sequences; around 21% were seen once. What was sequenced was a population of CD138-negative cells sorted from bone marrow. The J gene is TRBJ2-2, the V gene TRBV7-2; D unclear. The receptor's source is a donor aged 40 or over with multiple myeloma. As DNA, the CDR3 is TGTGCCAGCAGCACCCACGGCGGGGAGCTGTTTTTT. Translating gives CASSTHGGELFF.